These 4 T cell receptor beta chains came from one sample sequenced in a study of siplizumab effects on memory and regulatory T cells (dated by TCRdb to the late 2010s). Library preparation used the immunoSEQ multiplex PCR assay. TCRdb took this table from immuneACCESS and kept in-frame rearrangements with V and J called. Such tables lack part of the clones; where checked against another copy, unresolved V genes explain under half of the gap, and the rest is unexplained. Recorded for this sample are 99,000 or so clones; roughly 93% of them occurred a single time. Of the sample, about 0.62% falls within the top ten clones. Sequences were obtained from Tregs sorted from blood. These TCRs come from a human donor in good health.

J is TRBJ2-7 and V is TRBV5-1, with 10 bases matching TRBD1. After removal of 4 bases from V and 5 bases from J, the junction contained 9 bases not matched to a gene. CDR1 is SGHRS, CDR2 YFSETQ, per germline. The CDR3 is 15 residues long. The CDR3 DNA is TGCGCCAGCAGCATGACCGGGACAGGGGTCGACGAGCAGTACTTC. Amino acids: CASSMTGTGVDEQYF.

The V and J genes are TRBV6-5 and TRBJ2-7, with 7 nucleotides matching TRBD2. The V gene's germline CDR1 is MNHEY and CDR2 SVGAGI. V was clipped by 6 bases and J by 0 bases; unmatched bases: 5. The CDR3 has 14 residues. The CDR3 sequence: CASSPRDYSYEQYF. DNA of the CDR3: TGTGCCAGCAGCCCCCGGGACTACTCCTACGAGCAGTACTTC.

The chain employs TRBV2 and TRBJ2-1; D unresolved. This CDR3 contains 12 residues. Germline V gene lookup returns CDR1 SNHLY and CDR2 FYNNEI. The V end was cut by 2 bases, the J end by 10 bases, with 9 bases between. The CDR3 DNA reads TGTGCCAGCAGTGAATCGATTAGGGAGCAGTTCTTC. Residues: CASSESIREQFF.

The chain recombines TRBV4-1 with TRBJ1-5; tentatively, D is TRBD1 (5 bases). The CDR3 is made up of 16 amino acids. The ends were cut back, 4 bases at V and 2 bases at J, with 15 bases in the middle. Per the germline V gene, CDR1 is MGHRA and CDR2 is YSYEKL. The CDR3 DNA sequence: TGCGCCAGCAGCCTCCGACGGGGGGACGGCAATCAGCCCCAGCATTTT. This encodes CASSLRRGDGNQPQHF.